Each of the 20 T cell receptor beta chains below was sequenced from the same sample in a study of tumor-infiltrating lymphocytes in oesophageal squamous cell carcinoma. TCRdb fed the PCR reads into MiXCR, producing one record per CDR3 protein. This table has 15,000 to 20,000 distinct CDR3 sequences, more than 35% appearing once. The specimen sequenced was esophageal tumor tissue. The receptors stem from a male donor with esophageal squamous cell carcinoma.

For this clonotype: The conserved phenylalanine or tryptophan is not found at the CDR3 terminus, so this likely reflects a read error. It is unclear where the CDR3 begins or ends on the DNA, so no DNA is shown, and the CDR3 is as TCRdb lists it. V and J are TRBV2 and TRBJ2-1; the D segment call TRBD1 is taken from the table without a DNA check. In germline, CDR1 is SNHLY, CDR2 FYNNEI. The length of the CDR3 is 16 amino acids, counting both ends. CDR3 residues: CASSKPGAEYGYTFGS.

This clonotype was seen many times. V usage is TRBV5-1 and J usage is TRBJ1-1, with unresolved D. Trimming removed 2 bases from V and 4 bases from J, with 12 bases in between. CDR3 size: 14 residues. The V gene's germline CDR1 is SGHRS and CDR2 YFSETQ. The CDR3 nucleotides are TGCGCCAGCAGCTTCACGGTTTTGGGCACTGAAGCTTTCTTT. This translates into CASSFTVLGTEAFF.

There are many counts of this clonotype. V gene TRBV18 combines with J gene TRBJ2-5; 11 bases map to TRBD2. The length of the CDR3 is 16 residues. The ends lost 0 bases at V and 5 bases at J; junction bases unmatched: 5. In germline, CDR1 is KGHSH, CDR2 LQKENI. This CDR3 reads CASSPPALAGGETQYF. Here the CDR3 DNA reads TGTGCCAGCTCACCACCGGCTTTAGCGGGAGGGGAGACCCAGTACTTC.

To note about this clonotype: A much larger clone differs by one base, so this may be a read error. This chain uses TRBV6-1 with TRBJ2-7, with D tentatively TRBD1 or TRBD2 (7 bases each). This CDR3 has 14 residues. V lost 8 bases and J lost 7, with 21 bases in between. The germline CDR1 and CDR2 sequences are MNHNS and SASEGT. CDR3 bases: TGTGCCAGCCCTCGGGGAGGGGGCCGGGATGAGCAGTACTTC. Translated, it gives CASPRGGGRDEQYF.

A note on this clonotype: Germline is not matched at one junction end, which may reflect a read error. The chain recombines TRBV12-3 or TRBV12-4 with TRBJ2-7; D might be TRBD1 (6 bases). The CDR3 spans 14 residues. CDR3 sequence reads: CASRYRDPNSPLHF. DNA of the CDR3: TGTGCCAGCAGATACAGGGATCCAAATTCACCCCTCCACTTC.

This clonotype was detected ten times or more. The gene calls are TRBV7-3 and TRBJ2-1; 9 positions match TRBD2. Looked up from germline, CDR1 is SGHTA and CDR2 is FQGTGA. The CDR3 sequence is 19 residues long. The V and J ends lost 5 bases and 0 bases, in that order; junction bases with no gene match: 14. The CDR3 loop is CASSRKPDIAGASYNEQFF. For the CDR3, the DNA is TGTGCCAGCAGCCGCAAACCTGATATAGCGGGAGCCTCCTACAATGAGCAGTTCTTC.

The chain is built from TRBV7-2 and TRBJ2-1, with TRBD1 matching over 10 bases. The trim removed 6 bases at V and 8 bases at J, leaving 7 bases unmatched. CDR3 size: 14 residues. Per germline, CDR1 SGHTA and CDR2 FQGNSA. DNA of the CDR3: TGTGCCAGCAGACCCGGGACAGGGGCCGATGAGCAGTTCTTC. Amino acids: CASRPGTGADEQFF.

This chain connects TRBV7-9 to TRBJ2-3; tentative D call: TRBD1 (6 bases). Germline V lookup: CDR1 SEHNR, CDR2 FQNEAQ (reference sequence). The CDR3 extends over 15 amino acids. The ends were cut back, 4 bases at V and 0 bases at J, with 11 bases in the middle. This CDR3 is CASSSHGQSTDTQYF. The CDR3 DNA follows: TGTGCCAGCAGCTCCCACGGACAGAGCACAGATACGCAGTATTTT.

The sample holds one count of this clonotype. The chain links TRBV6-8 to TRBJ2-3; D is unresolved. This CDR3 comprises 14 residues. Germline V gene data show CDR1 as MNHGY and CDR2 as SAAAGT. V was clipped by 5 bases and J by 0 bases, with 9 bases between them. In nucleotides, the CDR3 is TGTGCCAGCAGTCCCACCGATAGCACAGATACGCAGTATTTT. It translates to CASSPTDSTDTQYF.

This clonotype has a count of ten or more. The rearrangement uses TRBV28 and TRBJ1-3, with D possibly matching TRBD1 (6 bases). Deletions cut 6 bases from V and 0 bases from J, with 12 bases between. CDR3 length: 15 residues. The germline gives CDR1 MDHEN, CDR2 SYDVKM. CDR3 in DNA: TGTGCCAGCAGACAACAGGGCAGCTCTGGAAACACCATATATTTT. It yields the protein CASRQQGSSGNTIYF.

This clonotype showed up just a few times. The chain couples TRBV4-2 to TRBJ1-6; TRBD1 might be the D (5 bases). V gave up 1 base and J gave up 10 bases, with 17 bases separating them. The CDR3 consists of 16 residues. Germline assignment: CDR1 LGHNA and CDR2 YNFKEQ. The CDR3 sequence is CASSQGEGALGSPLHF. CDR3 coding DNA: TGTGCCAGCAGCCAAGGAGAAGGGGCCTTGGGGTCACCCCTCCACTTT.

This rearrangement joins TRBV6-4 to TRBJ2-3, with 12 positions matching TRBD2. V trimming: 2 bases; J trimming: 0 bases; junction bases outside the gene matches: 0. CDR1 MRHNA and CDR2 SNTAGT come from the germline V gene. This CDR3 comprises 16 residues. Here the CDR3 DNA reads TGTGCCAGCAGTGACGGGACTAGCGGGAGCACAGATACGCAGTATTTT. It codes for CASSDGTSGSTDTQYF.

The chain recombines TRBV7-3 with TRBJ2-1, with TRBD2 as a possible D gene (5 bases). From germline, CDR1 is SGHTA and CDR2 FQGTGA. The CDR3 covers 14 residues. The ends were cut back, 1 base at V and 7 bases at J, with 11 bases in the middle. The CDR3 nucleotides are TGTGCCAGCAGCTTAATGGGAGAAGGGAATGAGCAGTTCTTC. It yields the protein CASSLMGEGNEQFF.

The chain uses TRBV7-3 and TRBJ2-1; 7 nucleotides match TRBD1. V gave up 2 bases and J gave up 4 bases; unmatched junction bases: 5. Germline V lookup: CDR1 SGHTA, CDR2 FQGTGA. The CDR3 spans 15 residues. DNA of the CDR3: TGTGCCAGCAGCTTATGGGACAGCATATACAATGAGCAGTTCTTC. Translated: CASSLWDSIYNEQFF.

This clonotype occurred once. This sequence joins TRBV7-9 and TRBJ2-1; TRBD2 agrees at 9 bases. The trim removed 1 base at V and 1 base at J, leaving 14 bases unmatched. Germline lookup yields CDR1 SEHNR and CDR2 FQNEAQ (reference sequence). There are 20 residues in the CDR3. Here the CDR3 reads CASSLVQGTSRVVSYNEQFF. The CDR3 coding sequence is TGTGCCAGCAGCTTAGTACAAGGGACTAGCAGGGTAGTGTCCTACAATGAGCAGTTCTTC.

CDR3 in amino acids: CASSLVRAASTGELYF. CDR3 nucleotides: TGTGCCAGCAGCTTAGTGAGGGCCGCGAGCACCGGGGAGCTGTACTTC. The chain joins TRBV7-8 to TRBJ2-5; D might be TRBD2 (5 bases). The CDR3 spans 16 residues. V was clipped by 1 base and J by 13 bases, with 25 bases between them. CDR1 is SGHVS and CDR2 is FQNEAQ in the germline V gene. Together with reference TRBV7-8 and TRBJ2-5, the CDR3 gives the full variable domain: GAGVSQSPRYKVAKRGQDVALRCDPISGHVSLFWYQQALGQGPEFLTYFQNEAQLDKSGLPSDRFFAERPEGSVSTLKIQRTQQEDSAVYLCASSLVRAASTGELYFGPGTRLLVL.

This clonotype was seen more than once but under ten times. The rearrangement joins TRBV29-1 to TRBJ1-1; D is uncertain. Germline assignment: CDR1 SQVTM and CDR2 ANQGSEA. The CDR3 is 11 residues long. Trimming removed 7 bases at V and 9 bases at J, with 15 bases between. CDR3 residues: CSAQEDGKAFF. The CDR3 nucleotides read TGCAGCGCACAAGAGGACGGGAAAGCTTTCTTT.

V usage is TRBV6-5 and J usage is TRBJ2-5; D not resolved. The J call is doubtful: the DNA matches TRBJ2-1 better. Germline V gene data show CDR1 as MNHEY and CDR2 as SVGAGI. This CDR3 is built from 15 residues. CDR3 DNA sequence: TGTGCCAGCGGTGAAGTGGGCGGAGCCCAAGAGACCCAGTTCTTC. This codes for CASGEVGGAQETQFF.

V gene TRBV10-2 combines with J gene TRBJ2-4; TRBD2 aligns across 7 bases. The J call may not be correct, given that the DNA end is closer to TRBJ2-5. CDR1 is WSHSY, CDR2 SAAADI, per germline. The CDR3 runs 12 residues. DNA of the CDR3: TGCGCCAGCAGTGAGCAGCGGGGGACCCAGTACTTC. It yields the protein CASSEQRGTQYF.

At least ten counts were recorded for this clonotype. The J gene is TRBJ2-1, the V gene TRBV5-1; unclear D gene. The germline V gene has CDR1 SGHRS and CDR2 YFSETQ. V was cut by 0 bases and J by 5 bases, with 6 bases left in between. There are 13 residues in the CDR3. The CDR3 DNA reads as TGCGCCAGCAGCTTGGGCCCTAACAATGAGCAGTTCTTC. Encoded protein: CASSLGPNNEQFF.